The clone carrying this T cell receptor (beta chain) was observed a few times. This specimen comes from a study of blood T cell repertoires in COVID-19. Repertoires were generated with immunoSEQ multiplex PCR, while TCRdb's copy carries only in-frame clones and drops some. The sample consists of some 200,000 clones, around 82% of them appearing once. V lost 5 bases to trimming and J lost 4 bases, with 8 bases between them. This CDR3 spans 12 amino acids. Germline loops: CDR1 MNHNY, CDR2 SVGAGI (reference sequence). The sample comprised PBMCs or T cells enriched from blood (not recorded which). V and J are TRBV6-6 and TRBJ1-2; D remains ambiguous. The receptor was derived from a woman aged 60-75 years with acute COVID-19. The CDR3 DNA reads as TGTGCCAGCAGTGCGCAGGTCTATGGCTACACCTTC. Amino acids: CASSAQVYGYTF.